A selection of T cell receptor beta chains follows, all from one sample in a study of regulatory T cells in long-lasting Graves disease. TCRdb analysed the multiplex PCR reads with MiXCR anew, one entry per CDR3 protein. This table holds 350,000 to 500,000 distinct CDR3 sequences, roughly 23% found once. The material was peripheral blood mononuclear cells (PBMCs), obtained when the disease was refractory, from a patient treated with antithyroid drugs. All receptors come from a female donor with Graves disease. The CDR3 runs from the conserved cysteine through the conserved F or W. D genes are given only for firm matches. Part of the rows lack a size; the others show once, few, many or a class for expanded clones.

D gene	V gene	J gene	clone size	CDR3 DNA	CDR3 protein
TRBD1	TRBV20-1	TRBJ1-6	.	TGCAGTGCTAGAGATTGGACAGGGGTTCATAATTCACCCCTCCACTTT	CSARDWTGVHNSPLHF
.	TRBV28	TRBJ1-2	many	TGTGCCAGCAACGGTCGGTATGGCTACACCTTC	CASNGRYGYTF
TRBD1	TRBV28	TRBJ2-7	many	TGTGCCAGCAGTTCCCCTTCCCCGGGACAGGGGCCGTCCTACGAGCAGTACTTC	CASSSPSPGQGPSYEQYF
.	TRBV19	TRBJ2-4	few	TGTGCCAGTAGTATTAGGGACGGCCAAAACATTCAGTACTTC	CASSIRDGQNIQYF
.	TRBV7-9	TRBJ2-5	many	TGTGCCAGCACCCAAGACGACATCGAAGAGACCCAGTACTTC	CASTQDDIEETQYF
TRBD2	TRBV9	TRBJ2-7	few	TGTGCCAGCAGCGTAGAAGCGGGAGGGACCTACGAGCAGTACTTC	CASSVEAGGTYEQYF
.	TRBV4-1	TRBJ2-7	.	TGCGCCAGCAGCCAAGACAGGGACCCCGGCTACGAGCAGTACTTC	CASSQDRDPGYEQYF
.	TRBV7-9	TRBJ1-2	few	TGTGCCAGCAGCTTAGGGGCAGTCGGAGCTAACTATGGCTACACCTTC	CASSLGAVGANYGYTF
.	TRBV20-1	TRBJ2-7	many	TGCAGTGCTAGAGTACTAGCAGGAAGCTCCTACGAGCAGTACTTC	CSARVLAGSSYEQYF
.	TRBV5-1	TRBJ2-7	.	TGCGCCAGCAGCTCACGGGACCCGACGGTTGGCGAGCAGTACTTC	CASSSRDPTVGEQYF
TRBD2	TRBV5-1	TRBJ2-7	.	TGCGCCAGCAGCTTAGCTCCGGGACTAGCGGGAGGAAATTCCTACGAGCAGTACTTC	CASSLAPGLAGGNSYEQYF
.	TRBV28	TRBJ1-5	many	TGTGCCAGCAGTCAAAACGGTGGGGTTTGGGAACAGCCCCAGCATTTT	CASSQNGGVWEQPQHF
.	TRBV6-5	TRBJ2-5	many	TGTGCCAGCAGTTACGCGCCAACCCAAGAGACCCAGTACTTC	CASSYAPTQETQYF
.	TRBV20-1	TRBJ2-3	few	TGCAGTGCTCGCCGCCCGTCGGGACTTGATACGCAGTATTTT	CSARRPSGLDTQYF
.	TRBV10-3	TRBJ1-2	many	TGTGCCACCGGACAGAACTATGGCTACACCTTC	CATGQNYGYTF
.	TRBV28	TRBJ2-5	many	TGTGCCAGCAGTCCCCTACGGACCCGACGGGAGACCCAGTACTTC	CASSPLRTRRETQYF
TRBD2	TRBV28	TRBJ2-7	many	TGTGCCAGCAGAAAACCAGGGACTAGCCGACGAGAGCAGTACTTC	CASRKPGTSRREQYF
TRBD1	TRBV20-1	TRBJ2-4	many	TGCAGTGCTAACAGGGGGTCCAAAAACATTCAGTACTTC	CSANRGSKNIQYF
TRBD1	TRBV10-3	TRBJ1-1	.	TGTGCCATCAGTGAGGGACAGGGGAGGGGGTACACTGAAGCTTTCTTT	CAISEGQGRGYTEAFF
.	TRBV28	TRBJ1-2	many	TGTGCCAGCAGTTTAATAGGGAGCTATGGCTACACCTTC	CASSLIGSYGYTF
TRBD2	TRBV19	TRBJ2-7	few	TGTGCCAGTAGCTATACTAGCGGTCAAACCTACGAGCAGTACTTC	CASSYTSGQTYEQYF
.	TRBV5-1	TRBJ2-7	few	TGCGCCAGCAGCTTGTCCGCCGGACTCGGTGAGCAGTACTTC	CASSLSAGLGEQYF
TRBD1	TRBV6-1	TRBJ1-6	many	TGTGCCAGCAGAGACAGGGTCAATTCACCCCTCCACTTT	CASRDRVNSPLHF
.	TRBV2	TRBJ2-7	many	TGTGCCAGCAGCGGAAGGCTCGGGGAGCAGTACTTC	CASSGRLGEQYF
TRBD2	TRBV29-1	TRBJ2-7	many	TGCAGCGCTGGACTAGCGGGAGGGCGTAACGAGCAGTACTTC	CSAGLAGGRNEQYF
.	TRBV20-1	TRBJ1-2	.	TGCAGTGCTCCTGGAGTAGGGGCTGGCTACACCTTC	CSAPGVGAGYTF
TRBD2	TRBV4-1	TRBJ2-5	few	TGCGCCAGCAGCCGACCTCAGACACTAGCGGGTTACCAAGAGACCCAGTACTTC	CASSRPQTLAGYQETQYF
.	TRBV27	TRBJ1-1	.	TGTGCCAGCAGAAAACCCCAGGGGGCTTTCTTT	CASRKPQGAFF
TRBD2	TRBV7-9	TRBJ2-5	many	TGTGCCAGCAGCCGCGGGACTAGCGGTGCACAAGAGACCCAGTACTTC	CASSRGTSGAQETQYF
.	TRBV6-5	TRBJ1-5	few	TGTGCCAGCAGTTACTCAGGAGTTAACAATCAGCCCCAGCATTTT	CASSYSGVNNQPQHF
TRBD1	TRBV10-3	TRBJ2-2	many	TGTGCCACCTCTCCCTCGACAGGGCTGAGCACCGGGGAGCTGTTTTTT	CATSPSTGLSTGELFF
.	TRBV27	TRBJ2-7	many	TGTGCCAGCAGTCCCAACGACAGGAGGGGTTCCGAGCAGTACTTC	CASSPNDRRGSEQYF
TRBD1	TRBV18	TRBJ1-6	.	TGTGCCAGCTCACCGGGACAGGGATTTAATTCACCCCTCCACTTT	CASSPGQGFNSPLHF
TRBD2	TRBV28	TRBJ2-5	many	TGTGCCAGCAGCTTTGCGACTAGCGGGACAGAGACCCAGTACTTC	CASSFATSGTETQYF
.	TRBV7-9	TRBJ2-5	.	TGTGCCAGCAGCCAGAGGGTGGAACAAGAGACCCAGTACTTC	CASSQRVEQETQYF
.	TRBV28	TRBJ1-1	many	TGTGCCAGCAGTTTATCCCCCCGACCTGAAGCTTTCTTT	CASSLSPRPEAFF
.	TRBV5-6	TRBJ1-1	.	TGTGCCAGCAGCTTGGGCTGGGCGCAAAACACTGAAGCTTTCTTT	CASSLGWAQNTEAFF
TRBD1	TRBV20-1	TRBJ2-7	.	TGCAGTGCTAGAGATGGGGACAGGGGGCCTTACGAGCAGTACTTC	CSARDGDRGPYEQYF
TRBD1	TRBV5-1	TRBJ1-2	many	TGCGCCAGCAAGCAGGGGGTAACGGGGGACTATGGCTACACCTTC	CASKQGVTGDYGYTF
.	TRBV12-3/TRBV12-4	TRBJ1-3	.	TGTGCCAGCAGGAAGACCTCCGGGACATGTGGAAACACCATATATTTT	CASRKTSGTCGNTIYF
.	TRBV20-1	TRBJ2-7	few	TGCAGTGCTACAGGACAGTACGAGCAGTACTTC	CSATGQYEQYF
TRBD1	TRBV5-4	TRBJ1-3	.	TGTGCCAGCAGCTTGGAGGGGGACAGGGCCAGGGACACCATATATTTT	CASSLEGDRARDTIYF
TRBD2	TRBV6-5	TRBJ2-2	.	TGTGCCAGCAGTTACTTGCTCCCCGGGACTACCACCGGGGAGCTGTTTTTT	CASSYLLPGTTTGELFF
.	TRBV27	TRBJ2-5	few	TGTGCCAGCGCCGAAGCCGAGACCCAGTACTTC	CASAEAETQYF
.	TRBV5-1	TRBJ2-7	many	TGCGCCAGCAGCTTGGTGTCATCGAAATACGAGCAGTACTTC	CASSLVSSKYEQYF
.	TRBV6-5	TRBJ1-2	many	TGTGCCAGCAGTTACTCGAGGGCAGGGTATGGCTACACCTTC	CASSYSRAGYGYTF
.	TRBV28	TRBJ1-1	many	TGTGCCAGCAGTTACCGCGAGAACACTGAAGCTTTCTTT	CASSYRENTEAFF
.	TRBV5-6	TRBJ1-4	.	TGTGCCAGCAGCACAGTGAACAGCCCGCAGAATGAAAAACTGTTTTTT	CASSTVNSPQNEKLFF
.	TRBV6-2/TRBV6-3	TRBJ2-3	.	TGCGCCAGCAGCGTGACAGATACTAGCACAGATACGCAGTATTTT	CASSVTDTSTDTQYF
TRBD2	TRBV10-3	TRBJ2-7	many	TGTGCCATCAGTGAGACTAGCGGGAGGGGATACGAGCAGTACTTC	CAISETSGRGYEQYF
.	TRBV18	TRBJ2-7	many	TGTGCCAGTTATCACGACGACGGACACCCGATCTTC	CASYHDDGHPIF
TRBD1	TRBV6-1	TRBJ1-1	many	TGTGCCAGCAGTGTTCTTAGGGGACAGGGAATGAACACTGAAGCTTTCTTT	CASSVLRGQGMNTEAFF
TRBD1	TRBV15	TRBJ2-7	.	TGTGCCACCAGCAGGCCCGGGACAGGGAGCTACGAGCAGTACTTC	CATSRPGTGSYEQYF
.	TRBV28	TRBJ1-2	many	TGTGCCAGCAGTTTAGGGGGGAACCGGTTTGGCTACACCTTC	CASSLGGNRFGYTF
.	TRBV10-2	TRBJ1-5	.	TGCGCCAGCGCACTCGGCAGGGGCAATCAGCCCCAGCATTTT	CASALGRGNQPQHF
TRBD1	TRBV28	TRBJ2-7	many	TGTGCCAGCACCATCGGACAGGGGAACGTCTACGAGCAGTACTTC	CASTIGQGNVYEQYF
TRBD2	TRBV5-1	TRBJ2-1	.	TGCGCCAGCAGCTGGACTAGCGGGAGAAGGGATGAGCAGTTCTTC	CASSWTSGRRDEQFF
.	TRBV29-1	TRBJ2-7	.	TGCAGCGTTGAAACCGGGGCCGTCTACGAGCAGTACTTC	CSVETGAVYEQYF
TRBD1	TRBV20-1	TRBJ2-7	.	TGCAGTGCCAGCAAACCGGGACAGGGGTTCTACGAGCAGTACTTC	CSASKPGQGFYEQYF